This TCR beta chain was captured in a study of regulatory T cells in long-lasting Graves disease. About this clonotype: Since a much larger clone is just one base distant, this may be a read error.

The V end was cut by 6 bases, the J end by 2 bases, with 15 bases between. Germline V lookup: CDR1 SGHRS, CDR2 YFSETQ. There are 15 residues in the CDR3. According to the study, TCR beta libraries were built with iRepertoire HTBI primers and CDR3-region Arm-PCR. MiXCR was run by TCRdb on the multiplex PCR reads, yielding one entry per CDR3 protein. The profile shows roughly 350,000 distinct CDR3 sequences, roughly 17% of them singletons. Specified time point: newly diagnosed GD, antithyroid drugs for less than 3 months. PBMCs were the source of the RNA used for TCR sequencing. Patient provenance is recorded as an endocrinology department in Xi'an, China. These same records also appear under a second study, on T cells in Graves' hyperthyroidism and ophthalmopathy. That source reports: The blood repertoire included most of the expanded thyroid clonotypes above 0.001. Ophthalmopathy was separated from stable hyperthyroidism by a 13 V-J model. A median about 6 months before onset, the model predicted ophthalmopathy.

This TCR derives from a man aged 40-50 years with Graves disease. This chain uses TRBV5-1 with TRBJ2-1; a possible D gene is TRBD2 (7 bases). The material sequenced was peripheral blood mononuclear cells (PBMCs), taken at new diagnosis, from a patient treated with antithyroid drugs. The CDR3, as DNA: TGCGCCAGCACTGGGGGGGCAGCCCCCTACAATGAGCAGTTCTTC. Amino acid sequence: CASTGGAAPYNEQFF.